This T cell receptor beta chain was documented in a study of T cell repertoires in cytomegalovirus infection. For the study at large: Recently identified HLA-C-restricted CMV epitopes were used, and well-studied HLA-B-restricted CMV epitopes were used as well. Both CMV infection and a matching HLA type were indicated by public TCR beta signatures.

Remarks on this clonotype: Its specificity is unknown.

Points from the study as a whole: Cumulative frequency of public TCR beta families picked out carriers of CMV plus the relevant HLA. It was HLA-C-restricted CMV-specific TCR beta clonotypes that dominated the response ex vivo.

TCRdb independently ran MiXCR on the reads; one entry per CDR3 protein. The sample has roughly 110,000 distinct CDR3 sequences, under 35% seen once. This CDR3 is 13 amino acids long. Deletions cut 8 bases from V and 6 bases from J, with 15 bases between. Germline CDR1 and CDR2: SNHLY and FYNNEI. Sample: CD8+ T cells from cultured PBMCs, taken from culture after CMV antigen stimulation. The chain links TRBV2 to TRBJ2-3; TRBD1 is a possible D gene (6 bases). This receptor was taken from a human donor in good health (CMV status not recorded). Some clones in this sample may be carry-over from other donors' samples. This CDR3 is CASGGAPLDTQYF. CDR3 bases: TGTGCCAGCGGGGGCGCACCTTTGGATACGCAGTATTTT.